One and the same sample provided the 14 T cell receptor beta chains below, sequenced in a study of shared clonotypes between healthy human individuals. Generated by immunoSEQ multiplex PCR, the TCRdb table keeps only in-frame clones and is missing some. Of approximately 1.4 million clones listed, nearly 99% are singletons. Sequenced: naive CD4+ T cells sorted from blood. The sample's subset: CD45RA+ positively selected. These receptors originate from a man aged 30-40 years in good health.

J is TRBJ2-1 and V is TRBV7-2; D uncertain. With 1 base removed from V and 2 bases from J, the gap between germline ends came to 9 bases. Germline V CDR1 and CDR2: SGHTA, FQGNSA. This CDR3 has 15 residues. CDR3 coding DNA: TGTGCCAGCAGCTTAGAAGGCAGCCCCTACAATGAGCAGTTCTTC. It encodes CASSLEGSPYNEQFF. Complete variable domain (other parts from reference TRBV7-2 and TRBJ2-1): GAGVSQSPSNKVTEKGKDVELRCDPISGHTALYWYRQSLGQGLEFLIYFQGNSAPDKSGLPSDRFSAERTGGSVSTLTIQRTQQEDSAVYLCASSLEGSPYNEQFFGPGTRLTVL.

The CDR3 spells CAWTHTGGAPYGYTF. In nucleotides, the CDR3 is TGTGCCTGGACCCACACAGGGGGCGCCCCCTATGGCTACACCTTC. The gene calls are TRBV30 and TRBJ1-2; TRBD1 matches at 9 bases. After removal of 4 bases from V and 4 bases from J, the junction contained 10 bases not matched to a gene. This CDR3 comprises 15 residues. Germline CDR1 and CDR2: GTSNPN and SVGIG (reference sequence).

The chain uses TRBV7-8 and TRBJ2-7; D might be TRBD1 (6 bases). Trimming cost V 6 bases and J 2 bases, with 14 bases left between them. CDR1 is SGHVS, CDR2 FQNEAQ, per germline. CDR3 length: 14 residues. Here the CDR3 DNA reads TGTGCCAGCAGGGGGGCTAACGATGCCTACGAGCAGTACTTC. Protein sequence: CASRGANDAYEQYF.

This rearrangement joins TRBV29-1 to TRBJ2-5, with D maybe TRBD1 (6 bases). Germline V gene lookup returns CDR1 SQVTM and CDR2 ANQGSEA. The CDR3 loop spans 17 amino acids. The V gene lost 0 bases and the J gene lost 2 bases, with 19 bases spanning the gap. The CDR3 spells CSVEDRGRRPMQETQYF. The CDR3 DNA reads as TGCAGCGTTGAAGACAGGGGCAGGCGCCCAATGCAAGAGACCCAGTACTTC.

This chain links TRBV9 with TRBJ1-2; a possible D gene is TRBD1 (6 bases). Germline V gene lookup returns CDR1 SGDLS and CDR2 YYNGEE. The CDR3 is 13 amino acids. V was shortened by 5 bases and J by 5 bases, with 13 bases between the two germline ends. The CDR3: CASRTTGNYGYTF. In DNA, the CDR3 is TGTGCCAGCAGGACTACAGGGAATTATGGCTACACCTTC.

J is TRBJ2-7 and V is TRBV5-1, with TRBD2 matching over 10 bases. The CDR3 covers 17 residues. Trimming took 0 bases from V and 4 from J; bases not matched to a gene: 10. Germline V gene data show CDR1 as SGHRS and CDR2 as YFSETQ. DNA of the CDR3: TGCGCCAGCAGCTTGGTGGCTAGCGGGAGCCTCGCGTACGAGCAGTACTTC. This encodes CASSLVASGSLAYEQYF.

V gene TRBV2 combines with J gene TRBJ2-1; 14 bases fit TRBD2. The CDR3 is made up of 15 amino acids. Trimming cost V 6 bases and J 9 bases; bases outside gene matches: 7. Germline values: CDR1 SNHLY, CDR2 FYNNEI. CDR3 protein: CASSRLAGGLGEQFF. The CDR3 DNA is TGTGCCAGCAGCCGACTAGCGGGAGGGCTCGGTGAGCAGTTCTTC.

Notes on this clone: This sample also contains other DNA sequences that code for the same CDR3. The J gene is TRBJ2-1, the V gene TRBV9, with TRBD2 identical over 8 bases. The CDR3 runs to 13 residues. Germline V gene sequence: CDR1 SGDLS, CDR2 YYNGEE. V lost 0 bases and J lost 9; bases outside the gene matches: 2. The CDR3 nucleotides read TGTGCCAGCAGCGTAGTCGGGGGGGTTGAGCAGTTCTTC. As protein: CASSVVGGVEQFF.

V usage is TRBV27 and J usage is TRBJ2-1, with 14 bases aligning to TRBD2. Germline trimming cut 6 bases from V and 10 bases from J; bases unmatched to any gene: 5. Per germline, CDR1 MNHEY and CDR2 SMNVEV (reference sequence). The CDR3 has 14 residues. CDR3 region: CASRGTSGRDEQFF. The CDR3 nucleotides are TGTGCCAGCAGGGGGACTAGCGGGAGAGACGAGCAGTTCTTC.

The chain links TRBV18 to TRBJ1-1; D may be TRBD1 (5 bases). The CDR3 covers 16 residues. Trimming shortened V by 3 bases and J by 4 bases, and 18 bases separated the two germline ends. Per germline, CDR1 KGHSH and CDR2 LQKENI. The DNA for the CDR3 is TGTGCCAGCTCACCGGAGGTTTGGCAGGGCAGCACTGAAGCTTTCTTT. Protein: CASSPEVWQGSTEAFF.

The chain combines TRBV29-1 with TRBJ2-3, with 15 bases matching TRBD2. Germline CDR1 reads SQVTM; CDR2 reads ANQGSEA. The CDR3 runs 16 residues. J lost 1 base, V lost 3 bases, and 2 bases had no gene match. This chain's CDR3 is CSVEGLAGGGTDTQYF. CDR3 in DNA: TGCAGCGTTGAGGGACTAGCGGGAGGCGGCACAGATACGCAGTATTTT.

The chain combines TRBV11-2 with TRBJ1-1, with D perhaps matching TRBD1 (5 bases). Germline CDR1 and CDR2: SGHAT and FQNNGV. CDR3 length: 15 amino acids. V was clipped by 4 bases and J by 5 bases, with 17 bases between them. In DNA, the CDR3 is TGTGCCAGCAGCTCCGAGGGGACTGTAGGGACTGAAGCTTTCTTT. Amino acid sequence: CASSSEGTVGTEAFF.

The J gene is TRBJ2-2, the V gene TRBV9; D not resolved. The CDR3 is made up of 15 amino acids. Trimming took 0 bases from V and 5 from J, leaving 11 bases between them. Germline CDR1 SGDLS, CDR2 YYNGEE. The CDR3 DNA sequence: TGTGCCAGCAGCGTAGCTACGTGGGGAACCGGGGAGCTGTTTTTT. This encodes CASSVATWGTGELFF.

The sample holds one count of this clone. The chain carries TRBV7-9 and TRBJ2-7; D might be TRBD1 (6 bases). CDR3 length: 15 residues. The germline V and J ends were trimmed by 0 bases and 3 bases, with 12 bases remaining between them. From germline, CDR1 is SEHNR and CDR2 FQNEAQ (reference sequence). DNA of the CDR3: TGTGCCAGCAGCTTAGCGTTGGGACACCTCTACGAGCAGTACTTC. Translated: CASSLALGHLYEQYF.